These 5 T cell receptor beta chains came from one sample sequenced in a study of T cell repertoires and HLA-DP antigens. Antigens of these TCRs are unknown. The protocol was immunoSEQ multiplex PCR, while the TCRdb copy is restricted to in-frame clones and leaves out a portion. The sample has almost 90,000 clones; roughly 86% are singletons. Sample: CD4+ T cells from PBMCs. The receptors shown here come from a man aged 50 or older in good health and CMV-seronegative.

The chain employs TRBV29-1 and TRBJ1-2; TRBD1 matches at 8 bases. The V segment lost 0 bases and the J segment 6 bases; nucleotides outside the gene matches: 3. This CDR3 contains 13 residues. Germline CDR1 and CDR2: SQVTM and ANQGSEA. The CDR3 DNA is TGCAGCGTTGAAGAGGCGGACAGGGATGGCTACACCTTC. It encodes CSVEEADRDGYTF.

The genes are TRBV6-6 and TRBJ2-7; D possibly uses TRBD1 or TRBD2 (5 bases each). Germline V gene data show CDR1 as MNHNY and CDR2 as SVGAGI (reference sequence). The CDR3 sequence is 11 residues long. Deletions cut 2 bases from V and 6 bases from J, with 5 bases between. The CDR3 protein is CASSYGGEQYF. Written as DNA, the CDR3 is TGTGCCAGCAGTTACGGGGGCGAGCAGTACTTC.

The V gene is TRBV29-1, the J gene TRBJ2-5; TRBD1 might be the D (6 bases). This CDR3 contains 13 residues. V gave up 3 bases and J gave up 5 bases, with 13 bases separating them. CDR1 and CDR2 (germline): SQVTM, ANQGSEA. The CDR3 protein is CSVDLQGSETQYF. As DNA, the CDR3 is TGCAGCGTTGATTTGCAGGGGTCGGAGACCCAGTACTTC.

The chain couples TRBV19 to TRBJ2-1; D is possibly TRBD1 (5 bases). Germline values: CDR1 LNHDA, CDR2 SQIVND (reference sequence). V was clipped by 4 bases and J by 9 bases, with 10 bases between them. The CDR3 contains 12 residues. CDR3: CASSTPRGEQFF. Here the CDR3 DNA reads TGTGCCAGTAGTACCCCTAGGGGTGAGCAGTTCTTC.

In its sample, this clone was seen once. V gene TRBV19 combines with J gene TRBJ1-4; no clear D gene. The CDR3 is 13 amino acids. CDR1 LNHDA and CDR2 SQIVND come from the germline V gene (reference sequence). V dropped 7 bases and J dropped 4 bases, with 10 bases sitting between them. This CDR3 reads CASKTDDNEKLFF. The CDR3 nucleotides are TGTGCCAGTAAGACTGATGATAATGAAAAACTGTTTTTT.